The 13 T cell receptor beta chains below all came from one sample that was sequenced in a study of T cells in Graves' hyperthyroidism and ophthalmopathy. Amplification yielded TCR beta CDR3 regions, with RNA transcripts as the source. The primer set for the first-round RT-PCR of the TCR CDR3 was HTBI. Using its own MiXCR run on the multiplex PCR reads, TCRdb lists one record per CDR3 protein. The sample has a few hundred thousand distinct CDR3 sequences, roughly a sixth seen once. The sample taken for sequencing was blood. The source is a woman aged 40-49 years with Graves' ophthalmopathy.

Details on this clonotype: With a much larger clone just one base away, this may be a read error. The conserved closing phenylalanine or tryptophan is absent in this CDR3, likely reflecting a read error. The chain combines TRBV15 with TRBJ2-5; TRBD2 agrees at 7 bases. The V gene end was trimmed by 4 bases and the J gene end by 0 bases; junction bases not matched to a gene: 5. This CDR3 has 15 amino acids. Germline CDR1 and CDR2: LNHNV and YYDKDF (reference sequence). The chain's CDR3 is CATSKSREHQETQYL. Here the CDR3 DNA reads TGTGCCACCAGCAAATCGCGGGAGCACCAAGAGACCCAGTACTTA.

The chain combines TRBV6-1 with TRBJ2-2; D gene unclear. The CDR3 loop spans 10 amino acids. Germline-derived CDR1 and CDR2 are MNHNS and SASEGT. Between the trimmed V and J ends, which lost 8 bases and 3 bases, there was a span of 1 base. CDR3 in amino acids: CASYTGELFF. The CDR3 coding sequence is TGTGCCAGCTACACCGGGGAGCTGTTTTTT.

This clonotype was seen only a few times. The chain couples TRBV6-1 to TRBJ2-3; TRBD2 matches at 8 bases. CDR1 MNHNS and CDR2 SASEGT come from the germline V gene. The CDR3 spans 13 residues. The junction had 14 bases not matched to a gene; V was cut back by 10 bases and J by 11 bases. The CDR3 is CATVRAGGLEQYF. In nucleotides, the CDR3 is TGTGCCACCGTCCGGGCGGGGGGCCTCGAGCAGTATTTT.

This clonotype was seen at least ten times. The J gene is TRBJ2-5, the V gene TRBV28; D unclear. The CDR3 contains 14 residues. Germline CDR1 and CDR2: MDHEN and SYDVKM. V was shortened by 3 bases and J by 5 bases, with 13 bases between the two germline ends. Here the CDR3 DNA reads TGTGCCAGCAGTTTTCCCCCCCCCAAGGAGACCCAGTACTTC. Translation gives CASSFPPPKETQYF.

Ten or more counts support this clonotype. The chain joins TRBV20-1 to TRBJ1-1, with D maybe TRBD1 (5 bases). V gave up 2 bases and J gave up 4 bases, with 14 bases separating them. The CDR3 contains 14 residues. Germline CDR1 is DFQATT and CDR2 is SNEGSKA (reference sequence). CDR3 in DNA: TGCAGTGCTAGACCCCCCGGGGGGTTCACTGAAGCTTTCTTT. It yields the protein CSARPPGGFTEAFF.

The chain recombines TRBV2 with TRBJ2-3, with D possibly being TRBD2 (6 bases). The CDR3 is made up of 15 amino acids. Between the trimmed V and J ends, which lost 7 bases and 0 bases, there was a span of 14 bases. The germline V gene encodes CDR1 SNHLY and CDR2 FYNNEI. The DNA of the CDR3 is TGTGCCAGCATCGGGGAGGCGGACAGCACAGATACGCAGTATTTT. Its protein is CASIGEADSTDTQYF.

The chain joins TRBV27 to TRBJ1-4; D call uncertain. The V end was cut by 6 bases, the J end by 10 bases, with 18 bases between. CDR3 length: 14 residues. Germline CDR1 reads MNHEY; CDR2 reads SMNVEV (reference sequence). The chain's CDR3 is CASSLGFSAGKLFF. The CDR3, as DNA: TGTGCCAGCAGCTTGGGCTTTTCAGCGGGAAAACTGTTTTTT.

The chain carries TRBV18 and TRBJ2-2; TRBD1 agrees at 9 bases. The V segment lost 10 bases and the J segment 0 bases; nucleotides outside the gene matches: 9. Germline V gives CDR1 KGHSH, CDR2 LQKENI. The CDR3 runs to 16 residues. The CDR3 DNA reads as TGTGCCACTCACAGGGGGCGAGACGCGAACACCGGGGAGCTGTTTTTT. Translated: CATHRGRDANTGELFF.

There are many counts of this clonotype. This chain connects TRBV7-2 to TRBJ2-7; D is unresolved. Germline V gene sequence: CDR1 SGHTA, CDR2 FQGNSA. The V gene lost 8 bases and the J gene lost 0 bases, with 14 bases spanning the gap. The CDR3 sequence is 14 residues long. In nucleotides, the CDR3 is TGTGCCAGCCGCCGGGTCCGCCTCTCCTACGAGCAGTACTTC. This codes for CASRRVRLSYEQYF.

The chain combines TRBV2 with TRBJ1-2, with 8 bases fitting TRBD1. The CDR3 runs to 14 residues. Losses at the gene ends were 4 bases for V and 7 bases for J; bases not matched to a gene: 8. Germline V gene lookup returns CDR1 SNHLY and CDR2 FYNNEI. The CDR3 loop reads CASSGPDRESGYTF. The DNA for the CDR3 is TGTGCCAGCAGTGGCCCGGACAGGGAGTCTGGCTACACCTTC. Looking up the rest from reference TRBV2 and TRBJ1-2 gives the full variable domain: EPEVTQTPSHQVTQMGQEVILRCVPISNHLYFYWYRQILGQKVEFLVSFYNNEISEKSEIFDDQFSVERPDGSNFTLKIRSTKLEDSAMYFCASSGPDRESGYTFGSGTRLTVV.

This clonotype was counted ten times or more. Here the CDR3 reads CACRLGLAGYTF. DNA for the CDR3: TGTGCCTGCCGGCTGGGGCTCGCGGGCTACACCTTC. The genes are TRBV30 and TRBJ1-2; the D gene is possibly TRBD1 (5 bases). V dropped 6 bases and J dropped 8 bases, with 16 bases sitting between them. Germline V gene data show CDR1 as GTSNPN and CDR2 as SVGIG (reference sequence). The CDR3 extends over 12 amino acids.

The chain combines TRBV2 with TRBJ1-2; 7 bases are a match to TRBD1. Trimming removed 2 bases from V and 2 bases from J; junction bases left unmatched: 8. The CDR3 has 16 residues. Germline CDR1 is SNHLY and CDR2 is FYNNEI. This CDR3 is CASSEFAGTANYGYTF. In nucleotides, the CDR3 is TGTGCCAGCAGTGAATTTGCCGGGACAGCGAACTATGGCTACACCTTC.

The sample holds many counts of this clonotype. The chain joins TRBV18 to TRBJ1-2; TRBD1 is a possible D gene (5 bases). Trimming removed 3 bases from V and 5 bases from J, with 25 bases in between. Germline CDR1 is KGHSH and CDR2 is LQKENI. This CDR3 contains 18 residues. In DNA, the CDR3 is TGTGCCAGCTCACCTAGCCCGGGGGTCGGCAGCCTACTTTATGGCTACACCTTC. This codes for CASSPSPGVGSLLYGYTF. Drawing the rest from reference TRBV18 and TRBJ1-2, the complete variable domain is NAGVMQNPRHLVRRRGQEARLRCSPMKGHSHVYWYRQLPEEGLKFMVYLQKENIIDESGMPKERFSAEFPKEGPSILRIQQVVRGDSAAYFCASSPSPGVGSLLYGYTFGSGTRLTVV.